A single sample is the source of the 5 T cell receptor beta chains below, sequenced in a study of cytomegalovirus exposure and HLA in healthy donors. A multiplex PCR was run with 60 Vbeta primers and 13 Jbeta primers. Measured with immunoSEQ multiplex PCR; TCRdb has only the in-frame clones, and not every one. This sample's table reports roughly 120,000 clones. Sample: PBMCs. The receptors shown here come from a man aged 40-49 years in good health and CMV-seronegative.

The chain links TRBV2 to TRBJ2-7, with 8 bases that match TRBD2. Per germline, CDR1 SNHLY and CDR2 FYNNEI. J lost 2 bases, V lost 10 bases, and 7 bases had no gene match. This CDR3 has 13 residues. This chain's CDR3 is CATKRGTPYEQYF. CDR3 DNA sequence: TGTGCCACCAAGCGGGGGACCCCCTACGAGCAGTACTTC. Full variable domain (rest looked up from reference TRBV2 and TRBJ2-7): EPEVTQTPSHQVTQMGQEVILRCVPISNHLYFYWYRQILGQKVEFLVSFYNNEISEKSEIFDDQFSVERPDGSNFTLKIRSTKLEDSAMYFCATKRGTPYEQYFGPGTRLTVT.

The rearrangement links TRBV27 to TRBJ1-1; D unclear. With 6 bases removed from V and 5 bases from J, the gap between germline ends came to 13 bases. This CDR3 has 13 residues. Germline-derived CDR1 and CDR2 are MNHEY and SMNVEV (reference sequence). CDR3 sequence: CASSRGGGTEAFF. The CDR3 region has the DNA TGTGCCAGCAGCCGTGGCGGAGGAACTGAAGCTTTCTTT.

The gene calls are TRBV6-1 and TRBJ1-2; possibly TRBD1 for D (6 bases). CDR1 MNHNS and CDR2 SASEGT come from the germline V gene. CDR3 length equals 13 residues. Trimming cost V 6 bases and J 4 bases, with 12 bases left between them. The CDR3 reads CASRPDRSYGYTF. For the CDR3, the DNA is TGTGCCAGCAGACCAGACAGGAGCTATGGCTACACCTTC.

The chain carries TRBV7-8 and TRBJ1-2; D possibly corresponds to TRBD1 (5 bases). CDR3 length: 16 residues. Germline CDR1 and CDR2: SGHVS and FQNEAQ. Trimming pared 5 bases from V and 4 bases from J, leaving 20 bases between. This chain's CDR3 is CASSPPSTGHLYGYTF. CDR3 sequence (DNA): TGTGCCAGCAGCCCCCCTTCTACAGGCCACCTCTATGGCTACACCTTC.

The chain uses TRBV6-6 and TRBJ2-1, with 12 nucleotides matching TRBD2. The CDR3 covers 16 residues. The V gene's germline CDR1 is MNHNY and CDR2 SVGAGI (reference sequence). Trimming cost V 7 bases and J 8 bases; bases outside gene matches: 12. As DNA, the CDR3 is TGTGCCAGCACTCCTAGTCTAGCGGGAGGGCCCGATGAGCAGTTCTTC. Its protein is CASTPSLAGGPDEQFF.